This TCR beta chain was obtained from a study of response to subunit inactivated influenza vaccine. One entry per CDR3 protein results from TCRdb running MiXCR on the RT-PCR reads. The sample consists of more than 400,000 distinct CDR3 sequences, 11% of them appearing once. The ends lost 3 bases at V and 2 bases at J; junction bases unmatched: 6. This CDR3 contains 15 residues. Germline V gene sequence: CDR1 DFQATT, CDR2 SNEGSKA (reference sequence). This chain uses TRBV20-1 with TRBJ2-3; the match to TRBD2 covers 9 bases. This clonotype was obtained from a man in his fifties or sixties who received an inactivated influenza vaccine. The starting material was PBMCs from blood, obtained 40 to 50 days after vaccination. This chain's CDR3 is CSARSSGTYTDTQYF. The CDR3 region has the DNA TGCAGTGCTAGGTCTAGCGGGACATACACAGATACGCAGTATTTT.